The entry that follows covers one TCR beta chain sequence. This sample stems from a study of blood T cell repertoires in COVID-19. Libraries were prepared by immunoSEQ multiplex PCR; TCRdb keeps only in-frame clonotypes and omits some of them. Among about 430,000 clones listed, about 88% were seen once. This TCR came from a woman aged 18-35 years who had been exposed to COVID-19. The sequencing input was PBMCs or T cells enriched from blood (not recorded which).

The CDR3 DNA reads TGTGCCAGCACCCCGGGGGGTAAAAACATTCAGTACTTC. As protein: CASTPGGKNIQYF. This chain connects TRBV12-3 or TRBV12-4 to TRBJ2-4; 7 nucleotides match TRBD2. This CDR3 has 13 residues. J gave up 4 bases and V 7 bases, and 4 bases lay outside the gene matches.